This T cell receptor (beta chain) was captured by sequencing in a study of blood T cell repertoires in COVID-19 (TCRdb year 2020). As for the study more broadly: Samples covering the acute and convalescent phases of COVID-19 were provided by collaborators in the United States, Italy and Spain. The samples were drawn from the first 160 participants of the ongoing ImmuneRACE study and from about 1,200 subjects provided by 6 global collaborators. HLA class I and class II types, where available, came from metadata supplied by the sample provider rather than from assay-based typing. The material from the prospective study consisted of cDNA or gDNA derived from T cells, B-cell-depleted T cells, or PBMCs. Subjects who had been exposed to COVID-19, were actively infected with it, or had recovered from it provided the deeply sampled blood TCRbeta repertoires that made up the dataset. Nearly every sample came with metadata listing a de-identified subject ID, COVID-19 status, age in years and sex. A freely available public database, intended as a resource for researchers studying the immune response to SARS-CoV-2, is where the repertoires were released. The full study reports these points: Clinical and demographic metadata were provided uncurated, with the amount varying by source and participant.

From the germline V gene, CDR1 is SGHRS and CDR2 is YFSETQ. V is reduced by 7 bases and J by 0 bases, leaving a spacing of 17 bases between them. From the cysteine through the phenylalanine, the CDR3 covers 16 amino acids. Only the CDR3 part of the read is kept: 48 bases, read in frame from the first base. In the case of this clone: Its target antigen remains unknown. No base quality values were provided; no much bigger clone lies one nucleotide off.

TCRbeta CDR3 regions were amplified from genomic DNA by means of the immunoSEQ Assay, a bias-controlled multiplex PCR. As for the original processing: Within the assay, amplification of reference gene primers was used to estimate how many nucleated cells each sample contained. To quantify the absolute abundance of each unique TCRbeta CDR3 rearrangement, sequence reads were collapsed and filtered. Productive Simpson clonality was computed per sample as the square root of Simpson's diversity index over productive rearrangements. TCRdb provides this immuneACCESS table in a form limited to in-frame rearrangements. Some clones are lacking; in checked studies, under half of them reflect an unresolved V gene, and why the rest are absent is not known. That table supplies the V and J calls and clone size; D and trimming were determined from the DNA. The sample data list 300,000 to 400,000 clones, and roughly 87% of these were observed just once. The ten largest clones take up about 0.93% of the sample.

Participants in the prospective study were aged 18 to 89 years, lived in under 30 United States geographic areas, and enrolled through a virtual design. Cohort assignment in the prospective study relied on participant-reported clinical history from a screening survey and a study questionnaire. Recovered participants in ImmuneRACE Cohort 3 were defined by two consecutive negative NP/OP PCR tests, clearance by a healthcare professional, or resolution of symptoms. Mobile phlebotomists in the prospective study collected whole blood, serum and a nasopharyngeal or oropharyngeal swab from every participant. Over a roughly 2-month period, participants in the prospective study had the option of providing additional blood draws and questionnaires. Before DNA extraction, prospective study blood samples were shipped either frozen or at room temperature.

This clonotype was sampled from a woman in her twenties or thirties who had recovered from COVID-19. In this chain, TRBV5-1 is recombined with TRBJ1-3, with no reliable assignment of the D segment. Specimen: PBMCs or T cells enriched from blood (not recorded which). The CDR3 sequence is CASRVGASLSGNTIYF. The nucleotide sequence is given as TGCGCCAGCCGGGTCGGCGCATCCCTCTCTGGAAACACCATATATTTT.